Below are 13 T cell receptor beta chains sequenced from a single sample in a study of beta chain features in type 1 diabetes. Findings and limits, study-wide: Type 1 diabetes patients had TCRB CDR3s that were shorter (moderately but significantly so) in all four CD4+ subsets.

Their recognized antigens are unknown. Expressed TCRB transcripts were sequenced because the entire RNA isolate underwent reverse transcription. The protocol was immunoSEQ multiplex PCR, while the TCRdb copy is restricted to in-frame clones and leaves out a portion. The sample records about 140,000 clones, less than 15% being singletons. Sequenced sample: central memory CD4+ T cells from blood. The source of these receptors is a man aged 18 to 30 with type 1 diabetes.

The genes are TRBV11-2 and TRBJ1-2; 7 nucleotides line up with TRBD1. The junction had 5 bases not matched to a gene; V was cut back by 5 bases and J by 5 bases. The germline V gene has CDR1 SGHAT and CDR2 FQNNGV. The CDR3 is 13 amino acids. As DNA, the CDR3 is TGTGCCAGCAGCACTACAGGGGTTTATGGCTACACCTTC. Its translation is CASSTTGVYGYTF.

This clone appeared a few times. The chain recombines TRBV29-1 with TRBJ1-2; D is unresolved. The CDR3 sequence is 11 residues long. CDR1 and CDR2 (germline): SQVTM, ANQGSEA. The CDR3 DNA sequence: TGCGCCAAATCCGCTAACTATGGCTACACCTTC. It is translated as CAKSANYGYTF.

This clone showed up just a few times. This chain joins TRBV11-2 and TRBJ1-5; 8 bases line up with TRBD1. The CDR3 extends over 15 amino acids. J was trimmed by 6 bases and V by 0 bases; bases with no gene match: 4. Germline CDR1 is SGHAT and CDR2 is FQNNGV. CDR3 coding DNA: TGTGCCAGCAGCTTAGATCAGGGGGCCGGTCAGCCCCAGCATTTT. Residues: CASSLDQGAGQPQHF. Looking up the rest from reference TRBV11-2 and TRBJ1-5 gives the full variable domain: EAGVAQSPRYKIIEKRQSVAFWCNPISGHATLYWYQQILGQGPKLLIQFQNNGVVDDSQLPKDRFSAERLKGVDSTLKIQPAKLEDSAVYLCASSLDQGAGQPQHFGDGTRLSIL.

This clone occurred many times. The DNA of the CDR3 is TGTGCCAGCAGCTTAGGGTGGGCTAACACCGGGGAGCTGTTTTTT. It is translated as CASSLGWANTGELFF. V usage is TRBV7-2 and J usage is TRBJ2-2; D unresolved. Germline lookup yields CDR1 SGHTA and CDR2 FQGNSA. V was clipped by 1 base and J by 2 bases, with 8 bases between them. The CDR3 sequence is 15 residues long.

This sequence joins TRBV5-1 and TRBJ2-7; D uncertain. V was trimmed by 7 bases and J by 0 bases, leaving 17 bases between them. CDR1 and CDR2 from the germline V gene are SGHRS and YFSETQ. CDR3 length: 15 amino acids. The CDR3 protein is CASSPGSFSSYEQYF. Here the CDR3 DNA reads TGCGCCAGCTCCCCAGGCTCTTTCAGCTCCTACGAGCAGTACTTC.

This clone was counted a few times. The rearrangement links TRBV5-1 to TRBJ1-6, with D perhaps matching TRBD1 (5 bases). The CDR3 sequence is 13 residues long. The V and J ends lost 3 bases and 10 bases respectively, with 11 bases between them. Germline V gene lookup returns CDR1 SGHRS and CDR2 YFSETQ. CDR3 amino acids: CASSSSGYSPLHF. In nucleotides, the CDR3 is TGCGCCAGCAGCTCCTCAGGGTACTCACCCCTCCACTTT.

J is TRBJ1-6 and V is TRBV6-6; TRBD1 aligns across 9 bases. The CDR3 has 14 amino acids. Germline loops: CDR1 MNHNY, CDR2 SVGAGI (reference sequence). Losses at the gene ends were 8 bases for V and 9 bases for J; bases not matched to a gene: 8. CDR3 sequence reads: CASSRQGDGSPLHF. CDR3 in DNA: TGTGCCAGCTCACGACAGGGGGACGGTTCACCCCTCCACTTT.

This clone was seen a handful of times. The rearrangement joins TRBV7-3 to TRBJ2-1; perhaps D is TRBD1 or TRBD2 (5 bases each). V dropped 1 base and J dropped 8 bases, with 12 bases sitting between them. Germline CDR1 and CDR2: SGHTA and FQGTGA. This CDR3 has 14 residues. CDR3 residues: CASSLMAGSHEQFF. The CDR3 bases are TGTGCCAGCAGCTTAATGGCAGGGAGTCATGAGCAGTTCTTC.

The chain combines TRBV28 with TRBJ2-6, with a tentative D call TRBD1 (6 bases). The CDR3 contains 17 residues. V lost 4 bases and J 0 bases, leaving 13 bases between the germline ends. CDR1 and CDR2 from the germline V gene are MDHEN and SYDVKM. The CDR3 here is CASSSGQLVSGANVLTF. The CDR3 nucleotides read TGTGCCAGCAGTTCGGGACAACTAGTCTCTGGGGCCAACGTCCTGACTTTC. Filled out from reference TRBV28 and TRBJ2-6, the complete variable domain reads DVKVTQSSRYLVKRTGEKVFLECVQDMDHENMFWYRQDPGLGLRLIYFSYDVKMKEKGDIPEGYSVSREKKERFSLILESASTNQTSMYLCASSSGQLVSGANVLTFGAGSRLTVL.

The chain carries TRBV6-5 and TRBJ1-6; TRBD1 matches 7 bases. Trimming removed 1 base from V and 7 bases from J; junction bases left unmatched: 4. The CDR3 is 15 amino acids. The germline V gene has CDR1 MNHEY and CDR2 SVGAGI. Here the CDR3 DNA reads TGTGCCAGCAGTTACTTGGGACAGATAAATTCACCCCTCCACTTT. Translating gives CASSYLGQINSPLHF.

This clone has more than one count but fewer than ten. CDR3 nucleotides: TGTGCCAGCAGCTTAAGACAGGGTAACTACAATGAGCAGTTCTTC. Translating gives CASSLRQGNYNEQFF. J is TRBJ2-1 and V is TRBV7-3, with TRBD1 identical over 7 bases. Losses at the gene ends were 1 base for V and 3 bases for J; bases not matched to a gene: 3. The CDR3 sequence is 15 residues long. Germline V CDR1 and CDR2: SGHTA, FQGTGA.

V is TRBV7-9 and J is TRBJ1-1, with 7 bases that match TRBD1. The CDR3 has 12 amino acids. The germline V gene encodes CDR1 SEHNR and CDR2 FQNEAQ (reference sequence). Trimming at V came to 4 bases and at J to 10 bases, leaving 6 bases not matched to a gene. CDR3 sequence (DNA): TGTGCCAGCAGCTCGACAGGGCGAGGAGCTTTCTTT. This encodes CASSSTGRGAFF.

In its sample, this clone was seen a few times. The rearrangement joins TRBV4-1 to TRBJ1-4; 10 bases are shared with TRBD1. V was pared by 2 bases and J by 6 bases, with 3 bases of the junction left unmatched. CDR3 size: 15 residues. Germline CDR1 and CDR2: MGHRA and YSYEKL. The CDR3 reads CASSQSGTGDEKLFF. For the CDR3, the DNA is TGCGCCAGCAGCCAATCCGGGACAGGGGATGAAAAACTGTTTTTT.